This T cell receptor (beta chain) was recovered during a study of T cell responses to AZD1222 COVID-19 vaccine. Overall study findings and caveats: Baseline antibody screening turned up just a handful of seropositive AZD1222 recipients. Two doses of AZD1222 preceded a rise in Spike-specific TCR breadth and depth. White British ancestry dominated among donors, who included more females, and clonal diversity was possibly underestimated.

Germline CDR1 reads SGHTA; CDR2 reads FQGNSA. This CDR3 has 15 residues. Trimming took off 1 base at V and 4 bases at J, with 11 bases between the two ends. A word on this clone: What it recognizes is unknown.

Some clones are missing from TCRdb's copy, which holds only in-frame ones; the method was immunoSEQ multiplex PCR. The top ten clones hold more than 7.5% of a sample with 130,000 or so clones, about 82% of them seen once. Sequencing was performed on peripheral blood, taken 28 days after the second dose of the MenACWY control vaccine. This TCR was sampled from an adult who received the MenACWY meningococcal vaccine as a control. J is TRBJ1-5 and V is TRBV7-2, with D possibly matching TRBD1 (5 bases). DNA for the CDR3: TGTGCCAGCAGCTTAGTGGGGACGGATAATCAGCCCCAGCATTTT. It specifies CASSLVGTDNQPQHF.